This entry features one T cell receptor (beta chain) sequence. TCRdb's copy holds only in-frame clones and misses some; the assay was immunoSEQ multiplex PCR. The sample consists of around 2.1 million clones, almost 96% of them appearing once. These data come from a study of shared clonotypes between healthy human individuals. The sequenced sample was naive CD4+ T cells sorted from blood. Subset of the sample: CD45RA+ positively selected. The sequence was obtained from a man younger than 30 in good health.

The CDR3: CASSIGTATYEQYF. CDR3 DNA sequence: TGTGCCAGTAGTATCGGGACTGCCACCTACGAGCAGTACTTC. This chain joins TRBV19 and TRBJ2-7, with D possibly TRBD2 on 6 matching bases. The CDR3 length is 14 residues. The germline CDR1 and CDR2 sequences are LNHDA and SQIVND (reference sequence). Trimming removed 3 bases at V and 2 bases at J, with 11 bases between.